This T cell receptor (beta chain) was recorded in a study of control samples from healthy donors and cancer patients (dated by TCRdb to between 2020 and 2021). In the germline V gene (reference sequence), CDR1 corresponds to PRHDT and CDR2 to FYEKMQ. From the cysteine up to the phenylalanine, the CDR3 has a length of 15 residues. The entry retains the CDR3 DNA only, 45 bases that are in frame from base 1. For this chain, trimming is 5 bases at the V end and 0 bases at the J end, and the number of junction bases without a gene match is 7. The library came from the immunoSEQ multiplex PCR assay. The clones in this table, taken by TCRdb from immuneACCESS, are in-frame only. Not every clone is retained; where verified, under half of the shortfall comes from an unresolved V gene, and the cause of the rest is unknown. For this sample the table gives 90,000 to 150,000 clones, of which around 88% were detected only once. The top ten clonotypes cover less than 3.5% of the sample.

This clone was detected a few times. Its antigen is unknown. Nothing much larger sits one base from this clone, and base qualities are not available. This receptor was obtained from a man aged 40-55 years in good health. Sequencing was performed on blood. The chain is encoded by TRBV13 joined to TRBJ2-7; 7 middle bases align to TRBD1. The nucleotide sequence is TGTGCCAGCAGCACTCCGGGACAGAACTCCTACGAGCAGTACTTC. Translated, this gives CASSTPGQNSYEQYF.